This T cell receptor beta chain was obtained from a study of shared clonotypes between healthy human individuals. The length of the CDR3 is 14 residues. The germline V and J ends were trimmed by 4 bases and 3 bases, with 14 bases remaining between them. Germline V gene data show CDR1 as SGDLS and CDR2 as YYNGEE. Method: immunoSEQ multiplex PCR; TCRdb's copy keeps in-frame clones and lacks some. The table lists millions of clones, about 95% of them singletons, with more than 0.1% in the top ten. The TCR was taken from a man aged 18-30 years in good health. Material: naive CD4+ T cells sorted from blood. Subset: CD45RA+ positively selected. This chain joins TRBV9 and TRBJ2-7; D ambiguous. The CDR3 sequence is CASSLQGSSYEQYF. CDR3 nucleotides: TGTGCCAGCAGCCTCCAAGGCTCTAGCTACGAGCAGTACTTC.